The 5 T cell receptor beta chains below come from one sample, sequenced in a study of blood T cell repertoires in COVID-19. Measured with immunoSEQ multiplex PCR; TCRdb has only the in-frame clones, and not every one. The table includes about 160,000 clones, 86% detected once. The material sequenced was peripheral blood. These receptors all come from a woman in her sixties or seventies with acute or convalescent COVID-19.

The chain is built from TRBV12-3 or TRBV12-4 and TRBJ2-7; a possible D gene is TRBD1 (6 bases). CDR3 length: 13 amino acids. V shed 2 bases and J shed 3 bases, with 8 bases lying between them. Here the CDR3 DNA reads TGTGCCAGCAGTTTATTACAGGGCTACGAGCAGTACTTC. This encodes CASSLLQGYEQYF.

V usage is TRBV29-1 and J usage is TRBJ2-2; TRBD1 matches at 10 bases. J lost 5 bases, V lost 6 bases, and 9 bases had no gene match. CDR3 size: 15 residues. Germline-derived CDR1 and CDR2 are SQVTM and ANQGSEA. Written as DNA, the CDR3 is TGCAGCGTAAGAACGGGACAGGGGAATACCGGGGAGCTGTTTTTT. It codes for CSVRTGQGNTGELFF.

The chain employs TRBV30 and TRBJ2-2, with 9 bases matching TRBD2. Germline V gives CDR1 GTSNPN, CDR2 SVGIG (reference sequence). CDR3 size: 15 residues. V lost 3 bases to trimming and J lost 5 bases; unmatched junction nucleotides: 7. The CDR3 nucleotides are TGTGCCTGGAGGGGCGGGAGGGCGGTAACCGGGGAGCTGTTTTTT. As protein: CAWRGGRAVTGELFF. Variable domain in full (rest from reference TRBV30 and TRBJ2-2): SQTIHQWPATLVQPVGSPLSLECTVEGTSNPNLYWYRQAAGRGLQLLFYSVGIGQISSEVPQNLSASRPQDRQFILSSKKLLLSDSGFYLCAWRGGRAVTGELFFGEGSRLTVL.

The rearrangement links TRBV11-2 to TRBJ1-5, with TRBD1 as a possible D gene (5 bases). Germline V gene lookup returns CDR1 SGHAT and CDR2 FQNNGV. V was pared by 4 bases and J by 4 bases, with 11 bases between. The CDR3 totals 14 residues. DNA of the CDR3: TGTGCCAGCAGCTCGCAACAGGAGAATCAGCCCCAGCATTTT. This codes for CASSSQQENQPQHF. The full variable domain, with the rest looked up from reference TRBV11-2 and TRBJ1-5, is EAGVAQSPRYKIIEKRQSVAFWCNPISGHATLYWYQQILGQGPKLLIQFQNNGVVDDSQLPKDRFSAERLKGVDSTLKIQPAKLEDSAVYLCASSSQQENQPQHFGDGTRLSIL.

This rearrangement joins TRBV6-2 or TRBV6-3 to TRBJ2-7; TRBD1 matches at 7 bases. CDR3 length: 14 residues. J was trimmed by 4 bases and V by 3 bases; bases with no gene match: 6. Germline lookup yields CDR1 MNHEY and CDR2 SVGEGT. The CDR3: CASSYPGQLYEQYF. The DNA for the CDR3 is TGTGCCAGCAGTTATCCGGGACAGCTTTACGAGCAGTACTTC.